Below, 22 T cell receptor beta chains from the same sample are listed, as sequenced in a study of CD8+CD57+ T cells in acquired aplastic anemia. TCR beta VDJ and CDR3 profiles were obtained from a genomic DNA template. From the reads, TCRdb called clonotypes with MiXCR, one entry per CDR3 protein. Of fewer than 250,000 distinct CDR3 sequences listed, about half are singletons. Sequencing was done on patients that had shown CD8+CD57+ cell expansion by flow cytometry. The sequenced sample was sorted CD4+, CD8+, or CD8+CD57+ T cells (not recorded which) from PBMCs. These receptors all stem from a human donor with aplastic anemia.

The chain couples TRBV7-6 to TRBJ1-5; no definite D call. This CDR3 spans 13 amino acids. V was shortened by 0 bases and J by 5 bases, with 5 bases between the two germline ends. Germline CDR1 reads SGHVS; CDR2 reads FNYEAQ. The CDR3 spells CASSLALDQPQHF. In DNA form, the CDR3 reads TGTGCCAGCAGCTTAGCGTTGGATCAGCCCCAGCATTTT.

The table lists this clonotype with many counts. The CDR3 spells CASSLTGRSGELFF. CDR3 in DNA: TGTGCCAGCAGCTTAACAGGGCGCTCCGGGGAGCTGTTTTTT. V is TRBV11-3 and J is TRBJ2-2; D might be TRBD1 (6 bases). The length of the CDR3 is 14 residues. Between the trimmed V and J ends, which lost 2 bases and 6 bases, there was a span of 10 bases. The germline CDR1 and CDR2 sequences are SGHNT and YENEEA.

Here the CDR3 DNA reads TGCAGTGCTGGACATAGTGCGGGACAGCCCCAGCATTTT. Translated, it gives CSAGHSAGQPQHF. The chain couples TRBV20-1 to TRBJ1-5; D possibly corresponds to TRBD1 (5 bases). The V gene lost 5 bases and the J gene lost 7 bases, with 15 bases spanning the gap. From germline, CDR1 is DFQATT and CDR2 SNEGSKA (reference sequence). The CDR3 sequence is 13 residues long.

This clonotype was seen many times. The chain is built from TRBV6-5 and TRBJ2-7, with D possibly matching TRBD1 (6 bases). Germline CDR1 MNHEY, CDR2 SVGAGI. Trimming shortened V by 6 bases and J by 3 bases, and 15 bases separated the two germline ends. The CDR3 contains 14 residues. CDR3 nucleotides: TGTGCCAGCAGGGGGGCGGACGGCCACTACGAGCAGTACTTC. It codes for CASRGADGHYEQYF.

The J gene is TRBJ2-7, the V gene TRBV7-2, with D hard to call. CDR1 and CDR2 (germline): SGHTA, FQGNSA. The CDR3 is made up of 15 amino acids. The V and J ends lost 8 bases and 0 bases respectively, with 17 bases between them. The CDR3 bases are TGTGCCAGCTCCCTGGCAGGATCGAGCTCCTACGAGCAGTACTTC. Protein product: CASSLAGSSSYEQYF.

This clonotype occurred many times. The chain carries TRBV12-3 or TRBV12-4 and TRBJ2-5, with TRBD1 as a possible D gene (5 bases). V gave up 1 base and J gave up 2 bases, with 11 bases separating them. This CDR3 is built from 15 residues. CDR3 DNA: TGTGCCAGCAGTTTAGTGTGGGGCCGACAAGAGACCCAGTACTTC. Protein sequence: CASSLVWGRQETQYF.

J is TRBJ2-7 and V is TRBV20-1; 8 nucleotides align to TRBD2. With the DNA end fitting TRBJ2-5 better, the J assignment may be wrong. The CDR3 length is 13 residues. Germline-derived CDR1 and CDR2 are DFQATT and SNEGSKA (reference sequence). The CDR3, as DNA: TGCAGTGCTAGAAGGACTAGCAAAGAGACCCAGTACTTC. Translated: CSARRTSKETQYF.

The DNA for the CDR3 is TGTGCCAGCAGTTACTCGATCGGGAGGGACGAGCAGTACTTC. It codes for CASSYSIGRDEQYF. The chain has TRBV19 and TRBJ2-7, with TRBD2 identical over 8 bases. There are 14 residues in the CDR3. The trim removed 9 bases at V and 5 bases at J, leaving 12 bases unmatched. Germline lookup yields CDR1 LNHDA and CDR2 SQIVND (reference sequence).

The J gene is TRBJ2-3, the V gene TRBV20-1, with TRBD2 identical over 9 bases. Trimming cost V 2 bases and J 3 bases; bases outside gene matches: 9. CDR1 DFQATT and CDR2 SNEGSKA come from the germline V gene (reference sequence). The CDR3 runs to 16 residues. The CDR3 here is CSARYSGGGGTDTQYF. DNA for the CDR3: TGCAGTGCTAGATATAGCGGGGGAGGTGGAACAGATACGCAGTATTTT.

This clonotype was observed at least ten times. The genes are TRBV5-1 and TRBJ2-3; 14 bases are shared with TRBD2. The V gene end was trimmed by 3 bases and the J gene end by 1 base; junction bases not matched to a gene: 1. Germline values: CDR1 SGHRS, CDR2 YFSETQ. The CDR3 contains 16 residues. CDR3 residues: CASSSGLAGGTDTQYF. CDR3 DNA: TGCGCCAGCAGCTCGGGACTAGCGGGGGGCACAGATACGCAGTATTTT.

Note on this clonotype: One junction end disagrees with the germline gene, perhaps due to a read error. V gene TRBV7-8 combines with J gene TRBJ2-7; weak D call: TRBD2 (7 bases). The CDR3 loop spans 13 amino acids. Germline-derived CDR1 and CDR2 are SGHVS and FQNEAQ. The CDR3 sequence is CASSRRGAYGQYF. The DNA of the CDR3 is TGTGCCAGCAGCCGCCGGGGGGCCTACGGGCAGTACTTC.

The chain employs TRBV9 and TRBJ1-1; tentative D call: TRBD1 (5 bases). The CDR3 has 14 residues. In germline, CDR1 is SGDLS, CDR2 YYNGEE. V was pared by 0 bases and J by 7 bases, with 13 bases between. Here the CDR3 DNA reads TGTGCCAGCAGCGTAGGATCAGGGCAGGATGAAGCTTTCTTT. It translates to CASSVGSGQDEAFF.

This clonotype showed up many times. The chain carries TRBV7-6 and TRBJ1-3; a weak D match, TRBD1 (6 bases). The length of the CDR3 is 18 residues. Looked up from germline, CDR1 is SGHVS and CDR2 is FNYEAQ. Trimming shortened V by 5 bases and J by 1 base, and 21 bases separated the two germline ends. The CDR3 DNA is TGTGCCAGCAGCCCCCCCGGGACAAGGAACCCTTCTGGAAACACCATATATTTT. It translates to CASSPPGTRNPSGNTIYF.

This chain uses TRBV5-1 with TRBJ1-2; weak D call: TRBD1 (5 bases). V gave up 0 bases and J gave up 6 bases, with 9 bases separating them. CDR3 size: 13 residues. In germline, CDR1 is SGHRS, CDR2 YFSETQ. The CDR3 region is CASSLEQGDGYTF. CDR3 DNA sequence: TGCGCCAGCAGCTTGGAGCAAGGGGATGGCTACACCTTC. Using reference TRBV5-1 and TRBJ1-2 for the parts outside the CDR3, the full variable domain is KAGVTQTPRYLIKTRGQQVTLSCSPISGHRSVSWYQQTPGQGLQFLFEYFSETQRNKGNFPGRFSGRQFSNSRSEMNVSTLELGDSALYLCASSLEQGDGYTFGSGTRLTVV.

In this sample, this clonotype turned up once. This rearrangement joins TRBV15 to TRBJ1-2; perhaps TRBD1 as D (5 bases). Trimming shortened V by 0 bases and J by 7 bases, and 15 bases separated the two germline ends. The CDR3 runs to 15 residues. Germline V gene data show CDR1 as LNHNV and CDR2 as YYDKDF (reference sequence). CDR3 region: CATSRDAGVAPGYTF. For the CDR3, the DNA is TGTGCCACCAGCAGAGATGCGGGGGTTGCCCCTGGCTACACCTTC.

The count of this clonotype is one. J is TRBJ2-5 and V is TRBV7-9, with TRBD2 identical over 10 bases. V dropped 7 bases and J dropped 0; count of bases not matched to a gene: 14. CDR1 is SEHNR, CDR2 FQNEAQ, per germline (reference sequence). There are 18 residues in the CDR3. The CDR3 protein is CASTIGGSAGGHQETQYF. DNA of the CDR3: TGTGCCAGCACCATAGGTGGGTCAGCGGGGGGGCACCAAGAGACCCAGTACTTC.

This clonotype was detected many times. The chain recombines TRBV19 with TRBJ2-2; 7 nucleotides align to TRBD2. Per germline, CDR1 LNHDA and CDR2 SQIVND (reference sequence). J lost 6 bases, V lost 3 bases, and 10 bases had no gene match. This CDR3 is 16 amino acids long. The CDR3 bases are TGTGCCAGTAGTATGCTCGGACCAGCGGGGCCCGGGGAGCTGTTTTTT. It translates to CASSMLGPAGPGELFF.

This clonotype was detected only once. V gene TRBV2 combines with J gene TRBJ1-2; D might be TRBD1 (5 bases). V dropped 6 bases and J dropped 8 bases, with 10 bases sitting between them. Germline V gene lookup returns CDR1 SNHLY and CDR2 FYNNEI. This CDR3 comprises 11 residues. CDR3 protein: CASRVGGGYTF. In nucleotides, the CDR3 is TGTGCCAGCAGGGTGGGGGGGGGCTACACCTTC.

The genes are TRBV2 and TRBJ1-5; 8 positions agree with TRBD1. The CDR3 sequence is 11 residues long. V trimming: 6 bases; J trimming: 11 bases; junction bases outside the gene matches: 3. Germline-derived CDR1 and CDR2 are SNHLY and FYNNEI. CDR3 region: CASRTGVTQHF. CDR3 sequence (DNA): TGTGCCAGCAGGACAGGGGTAACCCAGCATTTT.

This clonotype has at least ten counts. The chain couples TRBV20-1 to TRBJ2-7, with TRBD1 matching 11 bases. The germline V gene has CDR1 DFQATT and CDR2 SNEGSKA (reference sequence). The junction had 11 bases not matched to a gene; V was cut back by 8 bases and J by 5 bases. This CDR3 contains 14 residues. CDR3 residues: CSREPGQGVHEQYF. CDR3 coding DNA: TGCAGTCGAGAACCGGGACAGGGGGTCCACGAGCAGTACTTC.

In this sample, this clonotype turned up many times. The chain carries TRBV5-1 and TRBJ1-2; unclear D gene. The CDR3 runs to 15 residues. V was cut by 0 bases and J by 5 bases, with 14 bases left in between. From germline, CDR1 is SGHRS and CDR2 YFSETQ. The CDR3 reads CASSLVPEVAYGYTF. CDR3 DNA: TGCGCCAGCAGCTTGGTCCCCGAGGTGGCGTATGGCTACACCTTC. The variable domain in full, completed from reference TRBV5-1 and TRBJ1-2, reads KAGVTQTPRYLIKTRGQQVTLSCSPISGHRSVSWYQQTPGQGLQFLFEYFSETQRNKGNFPGRFSGRQFSNSRSEMNVSTLELGDSALYLCASSLVPEVAYGYTFGSGTRLTVV.

This chain uses TRBV25-1 with TRBJ2-7; 8 bases match TRBD1. This CDR3 is built from 15 residues. Losses at the gene ends were 6 bases for V and 3 bases for J; bases not matched to a gene: 10. Germline assignment: CDR1 MGHDK and CDR2 SYGVNS. CDR3 loop: CASRGTGTGLYEQYF. CDR3 coding DNA: TGTGCCAGCAGGGGTACCGGGACAGGACTCTACGAGCAGTACTTC.